The present TCR beta chain was sequenced within a study of shared T cell receptors in the human thymus. Trimming removed 2 bases from V and 0 bases from J, with 5 bases in between. Germline-derived CDR1 and CDR2 are SGHAT and FQNNGV. CDR3 size: 13 residues. The table came from immunoSEQ multiplex PCR; TCRdb's copy has only in-frame clones and leaves some out. The sample has over 65,000 clones; 90% to 95% are singletons. Sequenced input: thymocytes. This clonotype originated in a human donor. V usage is TRBV11-2 and J usage is TRBJ2-7; D remains ambiguous. The CDR3 bases are TGTGCCAGCAGCTTACGGAGCTCCTACGAGCAGTACTTC. It is translated as CASSLRSSYEQYF.